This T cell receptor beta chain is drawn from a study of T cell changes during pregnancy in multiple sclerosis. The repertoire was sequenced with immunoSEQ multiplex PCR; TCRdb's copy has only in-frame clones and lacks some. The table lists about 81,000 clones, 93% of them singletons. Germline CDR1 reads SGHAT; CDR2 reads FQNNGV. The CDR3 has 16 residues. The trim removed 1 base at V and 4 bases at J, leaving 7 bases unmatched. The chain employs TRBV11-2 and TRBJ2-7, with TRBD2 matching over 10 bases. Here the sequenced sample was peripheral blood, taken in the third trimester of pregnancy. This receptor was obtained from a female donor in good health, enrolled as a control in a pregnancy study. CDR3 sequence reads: CASSLGKAGGGYEQYF. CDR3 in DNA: TGTGCCAGCAGCTTAGGAAAAGCGGGGGGGGGATACGAGCAGTACTTC.